A selection of T cell receptor beta chains follows, all from one sample in a study of OX40 agonist ivuxolimab in advanced cancers. The table came from immunoSEQ multiplex PCR; TCRdb's copy has only in-frame clones and leaves some out. The table records about 51,000 clones, about nine tenths of them present only once. Sequencing was performed on CD4+ or CD8+ T cells sorted from blood, taken in a trial of the OX40 agonist ivuxolimab. Receptors were obtained from an adult with an advanced solid tumor such as melanoma, head and neck, liver or kidney cancer. CDR3s include the opening cysteine and the closing phenylalanine or tryptophan. The D gene is left open where the match is weak. Clone sizes are given selectively: once, few, many, or a class where the clone is expanded.

TRBJ2-7,TRBD1,TRBV7-3,NA,CASSVGTGGLYEQYF,TGTGCCAGCAGCGTCGGGACAGGGGGTTTATACGAGCAGTACTTC
TRBJ1-4,NA,TRBV2,NA,CASRGSVAEKLFF,TGTGCCAGCAGGGGGTCGGTGGCTGAAAAACTGTTTTTT
TRBJ1-5,NA,TRBV6-6,once,CASSYPTQESNQPQHF,TGTGCCAGCAGTTACCCCACTCAGGAATCTAATCAGCCCCAGCATTTT
TRBJ2-5,NA,TRBV5-6,NA,CASSTYGSGETQYF,TGTGCCAGCAGCACCTATGGCAGCGGAGAGACCCAGTACTTC
TRBJ2-1,TRBD2,TRBV27,few,CASSSDPLVSGIGNEQFF,TGTGCCAGCAGTTCTGACCCGTTGGTTAGCGGGATAGGTAATGAGCAGTTCTTC
TRBJ2-2,TRBD1,TRBV6-1,NA,CASIGDRAAPGELFF,TGTGCCAGCATTGGGGACAGGGCGGCTCCCGGGGAGCTGTTTTTT
TRBJ2-7,NA,TRBV6-1,NA,CASSESGQGLYEQYF,TGTGCCAGCAGTGAATCCGGTCAGGGACTCTACGAGCAGTACTTC
TRBJ1-1,TRBD1,TRBV29-1,NA,CSVEGQGVLMNTEAFF,TGCAGCGTTGAGGGACAGGGGGTTTTAATGAACACTGAAGCTTTCTTT
TRBJ2-5,NA,TRBV6-6,once,CASSLKETQYF,TGTGCCAGCAGTCTGAAAGAGACCCAGTACTTC
TRBJ1-5,TRBD1,TRBV19,NA,CASSIINRGHGNQPQHF,TGTGCCAGTAGTATTATAAACAGGGGGCACGGCAATCAGCCCCAGCATTTT
TRBJ2-1,TRBD1,TRBV10-1,NA,CASSPTGTVPHNEQFF,TGCGCCAGCAGCCCCACCGGGACAGTACCTCACAATGAGCAGTTCTTC
TRBJ2-3,TRBD1,TRBV4-1,NA,CASSQPGTGGSDTQYF,TGCGCCAGCAGCCAACCCGGGACAGGAGGGTCAGATACGCAGTATTTT
TRBJ1-2,NA,TRBV4-2,NA,CASSQGSEVSGIGYTF,TGTGCCAGCAGCCAAGGCTCGGAAGTTTCGGGGATTGGCTACACCTTC
TRBJ1-1,NA,TRBV28,few,CASAGPQNTEAFF,TGTGCCAGCGCTGGACCACAGAACACTGAAGCTTTCTTT
TRBJ1-5,TRBD1,TRBV6-1,NA,CASSEWGQGASNQPQHF,TGTGCCAGCAGTGAATGGGGACAGGGGGCAAGCAATCAGCCCCAGCATTTT
TRBJ2-7,TRBD2,TRBV7-9,once,CASSLVGLLYEQYF,TGTGCCAGCAGCTTAGTGGGACTACTCTACGAGCAGTACTTC